This is a list of T cell receptor beta chains from one sample in a study of naive and memory T cell subsets. Each CDR3 protein gets one entry after TCRdb re-called the UMI-ligation and nested PCR reads with MiXCR. This sample has around 140,000 distinct CDR3 sequences; roughly 22% occur once, and the top ten carry 0.11%. The material sequenced was naive CD4+ T cells from blood. All receptors derive from a human donor in good health. Both conserved end residues are part of each CDR3. The D gene is left open where the match is weak. For some rows the clone size is stated as once, few or many, or as a class when expanded; others skip it.

few	TRBV12-3/TRBV12-4	TRBJ2-5	TRBD2	CASSFTGTRQETQYF	TGTGCCAGCAGCTTCACCGGGACTAGGCAAGAGACCCAGTACTTC
once	TRBV6-5	TRBJ2-3	NA	CASSYRFSNTDTQYF	TGTGCCAGCAGTTACCGCTTCTCGAACACAGATACGCAGTATTTT
few	TRBV7-8	TRBJ2-2	NA	CASSWTRTGELFF	TGTGCCAGCAGCTGGACTCGTACCGGGGAGCTGTTTTTT
few	TRBV4-1	TRBJ2-7	NA	CASSQAHQSVYEQYF	TGCGCCAGCAGCCAAGCCCACCAATCCGTCTACGAGCAGTACTTC
few	TRBV29-1	TRBJ1-2	NA	CSVGGSDGYTF	TGCAGCGTGGGGGGATCGGATGGCTACACCTTC
NA	TRBV7-8	TRBJ2-3	NA	CASSPRQRTDTQYF	TGTGCCAGCAGCCCCAGACAGCGCACAGATACGCAGTATTTT
NA	TRBV27	TRBJ1-3	NA	CASSLAGASGNTIYF	TGTGCCAGCAGTTTAGCGGGGGCGTCTGGAAACACCATATATTTT
few	TRBV9	TRBJ2-5	NA	CASSVEGGGGTQYF	TGTGCCAGCAGCGTAGAGGGCGGAGGCGGGACCCAGTACTTC
NA	TRBV12-3/TRBV12-4	TRBJ2-1	TRBD1	CASSQTSGQNYNEQFF	TGTGCCAGCAGTCAAACGTCGGGACAGAATTACAATGAGCAGTTCTTC
NA	TRBV18	TRBJ2-7	TRBD1	CASSTDRGTYEQYF	TGTGCCAGCTCTACGGACAGGGGAACCTACGAGCAGTACTTC
NA	TRBV6-5	TRBJ1-5	TRBD1	CASGRQGIGNQPQHF	TGTGCCAGCGGTAGACAGGGCATCGGCAATCAGCCCCAGCATTTT
once	TRBV6-1	TRBJ1-5	NA	CASSEGNRPPQHF	TGTGCCAGCAGTGAAGGCAATCGCCCGCCCCAGCATTTT
few	TRBV5-1	TRBJ1-2	TRBD1	CASSSTTGLGYGYTF	TGCGCCAGCAGCTCCACGACAGGGCTGGGCTATGGCTACACCTTC
few	TRBV11-2	TRBJ2-1	NA	CASSLSGINNEQFF	TGTGCCAGCAGCTTATCTGGGATTAACAATGAGCAGTTCTTC